This record covers a single TCR beta chain. Its antigen is undetermined. These data come from a study of post-analysis software for immune sequencing data. Study-level background: Included courses were relapsing-remitting and secondary progressive multiple sclerosis; progressive-relapsing multiple sclerosis was also included. Study observations and caveats: Significantly lower normalized Chao1 diversity was found in patients with multiple sclerosis relative to controls. Samples made in the same batch grouped tightly together by F measure. With TRBV5-6, TRBV5-1 and TRBV20-1 included, about 5 TRBV segments were more frequent in patients than in controls.

TCR beta cDNA libraries had unique molecular identifiers. The T cell input of about 1 to 10 million gave around 540,000 cDNA molecules. TCRdb re-called the PCR reads through MiXCR, storing one row per CDR3 protein. The table has roughly 180,000 distinct CDR3 sequences, about 30% seen once. The V gene's germline CDR1 is SGHRS and CDR2 YFSETQ. The CDR3 covers 15 residues. V was cut by 4 bases and J by 1 base, with 9 bases left in between. The sequence was collected from a girl aged 10 to 17 with multiple sclerosis. The sequencing input was blood. The genes are TRBV5-1 and TRBJ2-6; possibly TRBD2 for D (5 bases). The DNA for the CDR3 is TGCGCCAGCAGCGTGACGGGGTCTGGGGCCAACGTCCTGACTTTC. As protein: CASSVTGSGANVLTF.